The T cell receptor (beta chain) under discussion was sequenced for a study of regulatory T cells in long-lasting Graves disease. Investigators prepared the TCR beta libraries by applying iRepertoire HTBI primers and Arm-PCR of CDR3 regions. TCRdb processed the multiplex PCR reads anew with MiXCR; each CDR3 protein has one entry. The sample contains roughly 400,000 distinct CDR3 sequences, around 20% of which appear only once. There are 18 residues in the CDR3. The trim removed 0 bases at V and 3 bases at J, leaving 7 bases unmatched. The germline gives CDR1 LNHNV, CDR2 YYDKDF (reference sequence). Sample time point: persistent/refractory GD, antithyroid drugs over 5 years with positive TRAb. Extracted RNA from PBMCs served as the source of the TCR library. Xi'an, China, was home to the endocrinology department that provided patients. With EDTA tubes as the receptacles, around 10 milliliters of peripheral blood were drawn.

The J gene is TRBJ2-3, the V gene TRBV15, with 12 bases that match TRBD2. This TCR came from a female donor with Graves disease. The specimen was peripheral blood mononuclear cells (PBMCs), collected when the disease was refractory, from a patient treated with antithyroid drugs. CDR3 coding DNA: TGTGCCACCAGCAGAGATGGGTCTAGCGGGAGGGTGACAGATACGCAGTATTTT. Encoded protein: CATSRDGSSGRVTDTQYF.